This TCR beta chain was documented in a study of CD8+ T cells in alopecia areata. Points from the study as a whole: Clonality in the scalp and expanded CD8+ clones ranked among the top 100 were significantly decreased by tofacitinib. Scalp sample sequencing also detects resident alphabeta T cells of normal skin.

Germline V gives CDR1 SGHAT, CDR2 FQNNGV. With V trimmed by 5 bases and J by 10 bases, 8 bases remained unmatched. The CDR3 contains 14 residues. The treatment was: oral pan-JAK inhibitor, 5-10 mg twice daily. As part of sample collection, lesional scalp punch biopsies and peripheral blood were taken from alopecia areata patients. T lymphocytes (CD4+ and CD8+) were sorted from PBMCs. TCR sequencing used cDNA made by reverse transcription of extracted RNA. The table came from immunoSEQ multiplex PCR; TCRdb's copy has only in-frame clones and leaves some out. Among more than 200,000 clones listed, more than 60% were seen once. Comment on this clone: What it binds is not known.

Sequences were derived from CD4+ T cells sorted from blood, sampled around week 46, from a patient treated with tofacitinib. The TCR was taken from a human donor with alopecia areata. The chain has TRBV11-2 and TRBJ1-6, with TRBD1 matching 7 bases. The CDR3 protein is CASSLQGDRSPLHF. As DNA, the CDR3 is TGTGCCAGCAGCCTCCAGGGGGATCGGTCACCCCTCCACTTT.